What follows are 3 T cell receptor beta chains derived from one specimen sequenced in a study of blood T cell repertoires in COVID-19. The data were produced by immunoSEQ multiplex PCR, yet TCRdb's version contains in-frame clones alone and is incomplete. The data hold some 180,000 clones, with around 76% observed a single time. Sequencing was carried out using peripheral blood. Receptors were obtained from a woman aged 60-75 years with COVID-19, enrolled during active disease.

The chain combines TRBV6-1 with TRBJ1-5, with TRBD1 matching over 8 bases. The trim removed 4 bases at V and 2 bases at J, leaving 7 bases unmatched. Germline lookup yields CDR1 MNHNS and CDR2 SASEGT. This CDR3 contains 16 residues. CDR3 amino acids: CASSASTGGGNQPQHF. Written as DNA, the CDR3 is TGTGCCAGCAGTGCCAGTACAGGGGGGGGCAATCAGCCCCAGCATTTT.

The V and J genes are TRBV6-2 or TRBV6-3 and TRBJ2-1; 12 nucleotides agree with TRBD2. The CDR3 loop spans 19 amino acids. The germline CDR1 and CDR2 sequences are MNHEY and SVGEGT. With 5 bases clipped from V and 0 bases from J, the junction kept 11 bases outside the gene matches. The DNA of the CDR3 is TGTGCCAGCAGTCCACCGGGACTAGCGGGTTTAAGCTCCTACAATGAGCAGTTCTTC. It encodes CASSPPGLAGLSSYNEQFF.

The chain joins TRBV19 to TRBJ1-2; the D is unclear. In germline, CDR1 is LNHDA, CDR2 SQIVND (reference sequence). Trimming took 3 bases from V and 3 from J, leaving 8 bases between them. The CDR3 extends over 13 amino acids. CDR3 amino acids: CASSMRRYYGYTF. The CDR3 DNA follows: TGTGCCAGTAGTATGAGGAGATACTATGGCTACACCTTC.